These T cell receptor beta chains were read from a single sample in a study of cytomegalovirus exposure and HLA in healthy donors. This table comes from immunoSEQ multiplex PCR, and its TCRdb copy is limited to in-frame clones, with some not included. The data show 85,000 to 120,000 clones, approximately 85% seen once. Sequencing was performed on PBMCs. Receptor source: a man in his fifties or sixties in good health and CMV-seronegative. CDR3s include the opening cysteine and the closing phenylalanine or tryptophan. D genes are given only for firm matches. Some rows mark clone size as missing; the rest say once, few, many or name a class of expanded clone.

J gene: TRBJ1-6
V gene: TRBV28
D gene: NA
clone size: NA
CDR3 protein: CASSFHDMTYSPLHF
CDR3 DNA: TGTGCCAGCAGCTTCCACGACATGACCTACTCACCCCTCCACTTT

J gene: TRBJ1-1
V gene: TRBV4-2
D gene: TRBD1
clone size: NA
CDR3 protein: CASSERPQGQFNTEAFF
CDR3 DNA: TGTGCCAGCAGCGAAAGACCCCAGGGACAGTTTAACACTGAAGCTTTCTTT

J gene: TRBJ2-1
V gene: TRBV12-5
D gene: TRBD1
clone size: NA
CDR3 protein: CASGRTGGGEQFF
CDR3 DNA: TGTGCTAGTGGCCGGACAGGGGGAGGGGAGCAGTTCTTC

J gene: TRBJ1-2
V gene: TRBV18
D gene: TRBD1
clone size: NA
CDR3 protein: CASSKGTEYGYTF
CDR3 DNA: TGTGCCAGCTCAAAAGGGACAGAATATGGCTACACCTTC

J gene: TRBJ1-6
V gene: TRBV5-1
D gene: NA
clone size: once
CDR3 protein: CASSLEGNNSPLHF
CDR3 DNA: TGCGCCAGCAGCTTGGAGGGGAATAATTCACCCCTCCACTTT

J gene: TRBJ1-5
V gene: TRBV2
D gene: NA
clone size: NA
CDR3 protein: CASSRDSHSNQPQHF
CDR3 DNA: TGTGCCAGCAGCCGAGACAGTCATAGCAATCAGCCCCAGCATTTT

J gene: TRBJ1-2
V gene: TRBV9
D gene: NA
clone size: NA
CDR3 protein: CASSATTGNYGYTF
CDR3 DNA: TGTGCCAGCAGCGCCACCACCGGTAACTATGGCTACACCTTC

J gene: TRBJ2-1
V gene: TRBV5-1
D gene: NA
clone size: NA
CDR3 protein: CASNQGSDYNEQFF
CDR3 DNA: TGCGCCAGCAACCAGGGATCGGACTACAATGAGCAGTTCTTC

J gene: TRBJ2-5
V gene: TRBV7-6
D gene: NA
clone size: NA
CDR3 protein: CASRTGEETQYF
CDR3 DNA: TGTGCCAGCAGAACCGGGGAAGAGACCCAGTACTTC

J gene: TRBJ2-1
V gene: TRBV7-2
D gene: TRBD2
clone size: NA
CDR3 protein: CASKTSGGLNEQFF
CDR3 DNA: TGTGCCAGCAAGACTAGCGGGGGGTTGAATGAGCAGTTCTTC

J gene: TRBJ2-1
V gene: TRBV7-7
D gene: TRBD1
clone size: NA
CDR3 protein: CASSFSGQELDEQFF
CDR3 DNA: TGTGCTAGCAGCTTCTCGGGACAGGAGCTTGACGAGCAGTTCTTC

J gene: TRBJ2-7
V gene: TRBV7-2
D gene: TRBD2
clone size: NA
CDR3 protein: CASSPRAGAQEEQYF
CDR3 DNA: TGTGCCAGCAGTCCAAGAGCGGGGGCCCAAGAGGAGCAGTACTTC

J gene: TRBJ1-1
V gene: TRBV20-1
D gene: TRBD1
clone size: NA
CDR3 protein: CSASLTGDAFF
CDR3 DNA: TGCAGTGCTAGCCTGACAGGGGATGCTTTCTTT

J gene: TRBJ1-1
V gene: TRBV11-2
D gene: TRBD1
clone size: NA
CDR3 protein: CASSPREGAQNTEAFF
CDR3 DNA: TGTGCCAGCAGCCCGCGAGAGGGGGCGCAGAACACTGAAGCTTTCTTT

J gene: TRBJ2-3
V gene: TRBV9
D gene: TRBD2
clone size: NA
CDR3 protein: CASSVGTSGGARDTQYF
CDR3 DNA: TGTGCCAGCAGCGTTGGGACTAGCGGGGGGGCAAGAGATACGCAGTATTTT

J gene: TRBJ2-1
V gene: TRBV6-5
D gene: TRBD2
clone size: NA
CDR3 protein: CASSYPGTSGNEQFF
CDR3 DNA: TGTGCCAGCAGTTACCCAGGGACTAGCGGCAATGAGCAGTTCTTC

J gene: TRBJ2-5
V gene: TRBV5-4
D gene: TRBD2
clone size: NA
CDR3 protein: CASSSAGSGAETQYF
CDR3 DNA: TGTGCCAGCAGCTCGGCAGGGAGCGGGGCAGAGACCCAGTACTTC

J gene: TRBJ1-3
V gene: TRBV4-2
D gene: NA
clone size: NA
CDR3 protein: CASSQVAQRNTIYF
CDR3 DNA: TGTGCCAGCAGCCAAGTCGCACAGCGAAACACCATATATTTT

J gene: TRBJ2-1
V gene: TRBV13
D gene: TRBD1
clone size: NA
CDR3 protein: CASSLGDREINEQFF
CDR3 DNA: TGTGCCAGCAGCTTAGGGGACAGGGAGATCAATGAGCAGTTCTTC

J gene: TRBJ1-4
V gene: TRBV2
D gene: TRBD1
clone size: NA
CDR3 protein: CASTRQGVTEKLFF
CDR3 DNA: TGTGCCAGCACGCGACAGGGGGTAACTGAAAAACTGTTTTTT

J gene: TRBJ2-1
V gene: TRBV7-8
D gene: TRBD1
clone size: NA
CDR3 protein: CASRNDRGTVYNEQFF
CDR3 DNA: TGTGCCAGCAGAAATGACAGGGGGACCGTCTACAATGAGCAGTTCTTC

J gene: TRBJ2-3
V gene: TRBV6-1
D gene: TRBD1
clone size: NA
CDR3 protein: CASRSGTGIADTQYF
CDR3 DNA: TGTGCCAGCAGATCCGGGACAGGGATAGCAGATACGCAGTATTTT

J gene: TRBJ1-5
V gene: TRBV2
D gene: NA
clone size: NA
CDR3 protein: CASSSGEGYQPQHF
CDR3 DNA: TGTGCCAGCTCTTCAGGCGAGGGCTATCAGCCCCAGCATTTT

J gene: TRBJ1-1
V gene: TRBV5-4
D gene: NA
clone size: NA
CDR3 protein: CASSDWNTEAFF
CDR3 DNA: TGTGCCAGCAGCGACTGGAACACTGAAGCTTTCTTT

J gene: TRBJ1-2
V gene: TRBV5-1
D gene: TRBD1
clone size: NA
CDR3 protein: CASSLGVASGQGSGYTF
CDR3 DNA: TGCGCCAGCAGCTTGGGGGTCGCCTCGGGACAGGGCTCTGGCTACACCTTC

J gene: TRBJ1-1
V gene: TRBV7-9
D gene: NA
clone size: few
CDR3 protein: CASSLDYRDTEAFF
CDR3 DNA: TGTGCCAGCAGCTTAGATTACAGGGACACTGAAGCTTTCTTT

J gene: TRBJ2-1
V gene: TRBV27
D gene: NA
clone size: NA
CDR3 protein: CASSRAFPNEQFF
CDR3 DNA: TGTGCCAGCAGCCGAGCTTTCCCCAATGAGCAGTTCTTC

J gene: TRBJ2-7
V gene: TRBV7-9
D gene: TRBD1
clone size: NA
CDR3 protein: CSSSLGQGRREYF
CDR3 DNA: TGTTCCAGCAGCTTAGGACAGGGTAGAAGGGAGTACTTC

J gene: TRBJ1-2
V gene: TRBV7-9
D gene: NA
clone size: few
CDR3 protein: CASSLGGGLYGYTF
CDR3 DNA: TGTGCCAGCAGCTTGGGCGGCGGACTCTATGGCTACACCTTC

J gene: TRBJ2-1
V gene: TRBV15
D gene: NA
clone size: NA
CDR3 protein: CATSRDQNEQFF
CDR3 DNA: TGTGCCACCAGCAGAGACCAAAATGAGCAGTTCTTC

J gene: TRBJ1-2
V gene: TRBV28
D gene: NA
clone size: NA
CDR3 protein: CASSTMGGVEGYTF
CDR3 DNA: TGTGCCAGCAGTACCATGGGGGGAGTGGAGGGCTACACCTTC

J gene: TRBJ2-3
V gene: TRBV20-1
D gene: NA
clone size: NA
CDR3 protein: CSPGTDTQYF
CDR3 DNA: TGCAGCCCAGGAACAGATACGCAGTATTTT

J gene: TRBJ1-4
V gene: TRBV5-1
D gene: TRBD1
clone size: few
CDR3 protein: CASSLGTGTNEKLFF
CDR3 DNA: TGCGCCAGCAGCTTGGGGACAGGCACTAATGAAAAACTGTTTTTT

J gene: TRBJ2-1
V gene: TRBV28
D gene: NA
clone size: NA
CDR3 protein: CASSARQDYNEQFF
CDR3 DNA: TGTGCCAGCAGTGCCCGACAGGATTACAATGAGCAGTTCTTC

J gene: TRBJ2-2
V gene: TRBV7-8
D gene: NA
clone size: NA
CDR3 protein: CASSPREAYVPGELFF
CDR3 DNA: TGTGCCAGCAGCCCACGAGAGGCGTACGTTCCCGGGGAGCTGTTTTTT

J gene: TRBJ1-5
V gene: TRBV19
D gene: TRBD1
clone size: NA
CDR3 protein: CASRDRGQAPQHF
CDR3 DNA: TGTGCCAGCCGGGACAGGGGGCAAGCGCCCCAGCATTTT

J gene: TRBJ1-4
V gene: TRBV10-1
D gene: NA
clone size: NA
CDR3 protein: CASSESPGRTGKEKLFF
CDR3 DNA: TGCGCCAGCAGTGAAAGCCCTGGGAGGACCGGGAAGGAAAAACTGTTTTTT

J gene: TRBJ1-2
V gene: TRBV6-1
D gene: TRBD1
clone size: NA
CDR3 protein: CASSWDRTNYGYTF
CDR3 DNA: TGTGCCAGCAGTTGGGACAGAACTAACTATGGCTACACCTTC

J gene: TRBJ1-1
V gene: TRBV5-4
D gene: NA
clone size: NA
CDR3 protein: CASSLREGTLGFF
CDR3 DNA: TGTGCCAGCAGCTTGAGGGAGGGGACCTTGGGTTTCTTT

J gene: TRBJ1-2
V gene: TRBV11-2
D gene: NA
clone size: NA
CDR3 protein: CASSLDRTALGYTF
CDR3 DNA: TGTGCCAGCAGCTTAGATAGGACTGCATTAGGCTACACCTTC

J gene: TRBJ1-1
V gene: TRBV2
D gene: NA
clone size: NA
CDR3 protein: CASSDSRAWIAFF
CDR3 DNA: TGTGCCAGCAGTGACTCCAGGGCTTGGATAGCTTTCTTT